This T cell receptor beta chain was observed in a study of identical twins. Overall study findings and caveats: There was more out-of-frame TCR alpha sharing in monozygotic twins than models estimated. Twin-shared out-of-frame alpha sequences were enriched for low generation probability. The conclusions drew on cross-sectional statistical analysis instead of tracking the same donors.

cDNA molecules carried unique molecular identifiers, and template switching added a universal primer site. TCRdb reprocessed the 5' RACE reads via MiXCR and lists one record per CDR3 protein. The sample holds under 400,000 distinct CDR3 sequences; roughly 10% are singletons and the top ten take more than 8%. Germline V CDR1 and CDR2: MDHEN, SYDVKM. Deletions cut 6 bases from V and 7 bases from J, with 21 bases between. This CDR3 spans 15 amino acids. Concerning this clonotype itself: Its antigen remains unknown.

The sequencing sample was made of naive T cells sorted from blood. This TCR came from a woman between 45 and 60 years old in good health. This chain joins TRBV28 and TRBJ2-5, with D possibly called TRBD1 or TRBD2 (5 bases each). CDR3 region: CASSSGRALMGTQYF. In nucleotides, the CDR3 is TGTGCCAGCAGCTCGGGACGGGCCCTGATGGGGACCCAGTACTTC.